Presented here are 14 T cell receptor beta chains from one specimen sequenced in a study of molecular identifiers for immune sequencing clone quantification. TCRdb used MiXCR to reprocess the PCR reads, holding one entry per CDR3 protein. The sample holds just over 35,000 distinct CDR3 sequences, 19% seen once. The sequenced material came from naive CD8+ T cells from blood, with Jurkat cell RNA spiked in. The subset was: FACS-sorted CD8+CD4-CCR7+CD45RA+ naive T cells. Receptors were obtained from a human donor in good health. Some libraries in this study had Jurkat cell RNA spiked in.

V and J are TRBV10-3 and TRBJ2-3; possible D gene TRBD2, 6 bases. V lost 7 bases to trimming and J lost 4 bases, with 15 bases between them. This CDR3 is 14 amino acids long. Germline V gene sequence: CDR1 ENHRY, CDR2 SYGVKD. CDR3 in amino acids: CAIMGGPLADTQYF. CDR3 nucleotide sequence: TGTGCCATCATGGGAGGACCCCTCGCAGATACGCAGTATTTT.

This clonotype was found many times. The rearrangement links TRBV6-5 to TRBJ2-3; TRBD2 matches at 8 bases. This CDR3 has 15 residues. J gave up 2 bases and V 8 bases, and 9 bases lay outside the gene matches. Germline V CDR1 and CDR2: MNHEY, SVGAGI. CDR3 protein: CASRLSAGDTDTQYF. The DNA of the CDR3 is TGTGCCAGCCGTTTGTCAGCGGGGGACACAGATACGCAGTATTTT.

This clonotype was seen repeatedly, ten times or more. V usage is TRBV12-3 or TRBV12-4 and J usage is TRBJ2-3, with a possible D match to TRBD2 (7 bases). Between the trimmed V and J ends, which lost 11 bases and 5 bases, there was a span of 23 bases. This CDR3 comprises 15 residues. CDR3 protein: CAVPAEGGQKDTQYF. The CDR3 DNA reads as TGTGCCGTCCCCGCCGAGGGGGGGCAGAAAGATACGCAGTATTTT.

In this sample, this clonotype turned up a few times. The rearrangement links TRBV7-9 to TRBJ2-5; TRBD2 aligns across 8 bases. The germline V gene has CDR1 SEHNR and CDR2 FQNEAQ (reference sequence). CDR3 length: 15 amino acids. Unmatched junction bases numbered 10, after V lost 5 bases and J lost 5 bases. The chain's CDR3 is CASSQVPGLEETQYF. CDR3 DNA: TGTGCCAGCAGCCAGGTGCCGGGACTAGAGGAGACCCAGTACTTC.

This clonotype was counted ten times or more. The rearrangement joins TRBV27 to TRBJ2-3; D is unclear. The germline V gene encodes CDR1 MNHEY and CDR2 SMNVEV (reference sequence). Trimming took 3 bases from V and 5 from J, leaving 12 bases between them. This CDR3 has 14 amino acids. CDR3 DNA sequence: TGTGCCAGCAGTTTTCTGGGATCCCAAGATACGCAGTATTTT. This encodes CASSFLGSQDTQYF.

This clonotype was counted a single time. This may stem from a read error, because a much larger clone lies one nucleotide away. The rearrangement uses TRBV28 and TRBJ2-3, with D possibly being TRBD2 (6 bases). Germline CDR1 and CDR2: MDHEN and SYDVKM. The CDR3 totals 17 residues. The V end lost 6 bases, the J end lost 2 bases, and 21 bases lay between the germline ends. CDR3 amino acids: CASSIGGSGGTTDTQYF. The CDR3 DNA reads as TGTGCCAGCAGCATCGGTGGTAGCGGAGGAACCACAGATACGCAGTATTTT.

Concerning this clonotype: It may be a read error: a sequence one base away is much more abundant. The chain recombines TRBV5-6 with TRBJ2-1; 7 bases agree with TRBD1. This CDR3 has 15 amino acids. V lost 0 bases, J lost 6 bases, and 6 bases stayed unmatched. CDR1 is SGHDT, CDR2 YYEEEE, per germline. CDR3 region: CASSLDRGPCNEQFF. CDR3 nucleotides: TGTGCCAGCAGCTTGGACAGGGGACCTTGCAATGAGCAGTTCTTC.

This clonotype has ten or more counts. The rearrangement joins TRBV30 to TRBJ2-7, with TRBD2 identical over 12 bases. Germline lookup yields CDR1 GTSNPN and CDR2 SVGIG (reference sequence). The V segment lost 0 bases and the J segment 6 bases; nucleotides outside the gene matches: 21. The CDR3 spans 20 residues. The CDR3 protein is CAWSVRRLTSGSSWSSEQYF. CDR3 DNA sequence: TGTGCCTGGAGTGTAAGAAGGTTGACTAGCGGGAGTTCCTGGTCGTCCGAGCAGTACTTC. The variable domain in full, with the rest retrieved from reference TRBV30 and TRBJ2-7, is SQTIHQWPATLVQPVGSPLSLECTVEGTSNPNLYWYRQAAGRGLQLLFYSVGIGQISSEVPQNLSASRPQDRQFILSSKKLLLSDSGFYLCAWSVRRLTSGSSWSSEQYFGPGTRLTVT.

This clonotype was picked up many times. CDR3 region: CASSWGTPGGLNTEAFF. CDR3 nucleotides: TGTGCCAGCAGTTGGGGGACCCCAGGGGGCCTGAACACTGAAGCTTTCTTT. V usage is TRBV27 and J usage is TRBJ1-1; 8 bases map to TRBD1. CDR1 is MNHEY, CDR2 SMNVEV, per germline (reference sequence). V lost 4 bases, J lost 0 bases, and 10 bases stayed unmatched. The CDR3 consists of 17 residues.

This clonotype was counted many times. J is TRBJ2-2 and V is TRBV3-1; D unresolved. This CDR3 comprises 11 residues. Germline CDR1 reads LGHDT; CDR2 reads YNNKEL (reference sequence). Trimming shortened V by 6 bases and J by 7 bases, and 6 bases separated the two germline ends. DNA for the CDR3: TGTGCCAGCAGTGCATTCGGGGAGCTGTTTTTT. Amino acids: CASSAFGELFF. The variable domain in full, completed from reference TRBV3-1 and TRBJ2-2, reads DTAVSQTPKYLVTQMGNDKSIKCEQNLGHDTMYWYKQDSKKFLKIMFSYNNKELIINETVPNRFSPKSPDKAHLNLHINSLELGDSAVYFCASSAFGELFFGEGSRLTVL.

As for this clonotype: A much larger clonotype is one base distant, so this may be a read error. The chain employs TRBV27 and TRBJ2-7, with a tentative D call TRBD2 (5 bases). The CDR3 covers 13 residues. Germline-derived CDR1 and CDR2 are MNHEY and SMNVEV (reference sequence). V was cut by 5 bases and J by 3 bases, with 11 bases left in between. The CDR3 is CASSARAGYEQYF. CDR3 coding DNA: TGTGCCAGCAGTGCGCGGGCCGGCTACGAGCAGTACTTC.

This clonotype was counted many times. The chain couples TRBV7-9 to TRBJ2-3; D is unclear. The CDR3 totals 12 residues. Germline lookup yields CDR1 SEHNR and CDR2 FQNEAQ (reference sequence). Deletions cut 6 bases from V and 4 bases from J, with 8 bases between. CDR3 in amino acids: CASRKGPDTQYF. CDR3 in DNA: TGTGCCAGCAGGAAAGGCCCAGATACGCAGTATTTT.

This clonotype was detected a few times. The chain employs TRBV12-3 or TRBV12-4 and TRBJ1-2; D not resolved. This CDR3 spans 12 amino acids. V gave up 6 bases and J gave up 2 bases, with 7 bases separating them. CDR3: CASSPYNYGYTF. The CDR3 region has the DNA TGTGCCAGCAGCCCCTACAACTATGGCTACACCTTC.

This clonotype occurred many times. The gene calls are TRBV27 and TRBJ2-7; TRBD2 aligns across 10 bases. Looked up from germline, CDR1 is MNHEY and CDR2 is SMNVEV (reference sequence). V lost 3 bases and J lost 1; bases outside the gene matches: 6. The length of the CDR3 is 16 residues. The CDR3 sequence is CASSFFTSGTSYEQYF. CDR3 bases: TGTGCCAGCAGTTTTTTTACTAGCGGGACTTCCTACGAGCAGTACTTC.